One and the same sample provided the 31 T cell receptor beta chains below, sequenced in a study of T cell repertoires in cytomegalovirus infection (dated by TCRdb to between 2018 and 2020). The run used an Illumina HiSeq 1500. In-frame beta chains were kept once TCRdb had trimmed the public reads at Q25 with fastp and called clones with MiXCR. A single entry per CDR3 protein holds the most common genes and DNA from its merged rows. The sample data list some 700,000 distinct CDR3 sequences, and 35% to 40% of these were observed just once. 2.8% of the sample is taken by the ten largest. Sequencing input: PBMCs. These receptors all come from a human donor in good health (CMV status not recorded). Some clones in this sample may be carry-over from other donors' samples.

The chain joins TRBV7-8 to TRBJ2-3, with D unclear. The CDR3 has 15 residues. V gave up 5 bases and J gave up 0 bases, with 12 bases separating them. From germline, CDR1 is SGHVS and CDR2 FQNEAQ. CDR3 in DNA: TGTGCCAGCAGCGCACCCTTGACTAGCACAGATACGCAGTATTTT. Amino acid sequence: CASSAPLTSTDTQYF.

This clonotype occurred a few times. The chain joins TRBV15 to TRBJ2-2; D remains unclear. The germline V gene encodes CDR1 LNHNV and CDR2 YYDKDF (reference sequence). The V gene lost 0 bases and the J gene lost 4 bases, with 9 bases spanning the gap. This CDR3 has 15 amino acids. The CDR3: CATSREGRSTGELFF. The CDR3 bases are TGTGCCACCAGCAGAGAAGGCAGAAGCACCGGGGAGCTGTTTTTT.

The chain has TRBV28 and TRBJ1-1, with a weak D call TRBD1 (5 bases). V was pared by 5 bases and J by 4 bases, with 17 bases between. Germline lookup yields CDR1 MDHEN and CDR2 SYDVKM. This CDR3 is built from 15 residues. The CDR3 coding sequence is TGTGCCAGCAGTGGCAACGGGGGAGGTTTCACTGAAGCTTTCTTT. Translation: CASSGNGGGFTEAFF.

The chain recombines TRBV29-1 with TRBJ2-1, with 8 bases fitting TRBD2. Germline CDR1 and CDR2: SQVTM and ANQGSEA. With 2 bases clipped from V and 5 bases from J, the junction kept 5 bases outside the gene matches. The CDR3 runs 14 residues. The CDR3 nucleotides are TGCAGCGTTGAATTAGCGGGGAAGGACAATGAGCAGTTCTTC. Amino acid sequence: CSVELAGKDNEQFF.

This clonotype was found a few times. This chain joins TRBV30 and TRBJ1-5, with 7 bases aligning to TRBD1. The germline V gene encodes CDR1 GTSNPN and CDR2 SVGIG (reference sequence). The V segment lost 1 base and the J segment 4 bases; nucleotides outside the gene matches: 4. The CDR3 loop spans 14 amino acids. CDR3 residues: CAWSAGGGNQPQHF. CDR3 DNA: TGTGCCTGGAGTGCAGGGGGTGGTAATCAGCCCCAGCATTTT.

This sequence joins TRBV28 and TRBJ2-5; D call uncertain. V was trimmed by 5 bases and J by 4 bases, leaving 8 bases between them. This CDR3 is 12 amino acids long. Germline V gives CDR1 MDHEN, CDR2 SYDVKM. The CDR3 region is CASSILPETQYF. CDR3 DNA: TGTGCCAGCAGTATTCTCCCAGAGACCCAGTACTTC.

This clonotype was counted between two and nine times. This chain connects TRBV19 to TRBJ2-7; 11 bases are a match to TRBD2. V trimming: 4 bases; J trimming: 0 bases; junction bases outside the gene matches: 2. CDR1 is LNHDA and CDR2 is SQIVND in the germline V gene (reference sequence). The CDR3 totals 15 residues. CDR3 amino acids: CASSTGLAVSYEQYF. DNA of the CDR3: TGTGCCAGTAGTACGGGACTAGCGGTCTCCTACGAGCAGTACTTC. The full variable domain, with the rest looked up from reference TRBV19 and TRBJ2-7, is DGGITQSPKYLFRKEGQNVTLSCEQNLNHDAMYWYRQDPGQGLRLIYYSQIVNDFQKGDIAEGYSVSREKKESFPLTVTSAQKNPTAFYLCASSTGLAVSYEQYFGPGTRLTVT.

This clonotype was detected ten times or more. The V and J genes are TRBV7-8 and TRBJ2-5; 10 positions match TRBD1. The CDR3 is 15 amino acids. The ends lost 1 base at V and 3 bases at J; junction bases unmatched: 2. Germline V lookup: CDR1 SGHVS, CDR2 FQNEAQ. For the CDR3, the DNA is TGTGCCAGCAGCTTAGTGGACAGGGGGGAAGAGACCCAGTACTTC. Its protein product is CASSLVDRGEETQYF.

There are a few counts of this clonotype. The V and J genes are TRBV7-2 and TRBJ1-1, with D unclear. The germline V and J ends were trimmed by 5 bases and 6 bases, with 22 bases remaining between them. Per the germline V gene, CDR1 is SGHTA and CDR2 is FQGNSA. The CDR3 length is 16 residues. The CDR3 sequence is CASSLRSGLRIAEAFF. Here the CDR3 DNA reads TGTGCCAGCAGCCTTCGCTCCGGGCTGAGAATAGCTGAAGCTTTCTTT.

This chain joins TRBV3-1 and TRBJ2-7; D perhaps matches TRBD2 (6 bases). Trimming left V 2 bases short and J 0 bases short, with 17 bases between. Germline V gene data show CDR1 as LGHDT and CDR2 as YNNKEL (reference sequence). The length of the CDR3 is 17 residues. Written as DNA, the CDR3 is TGTGCCAGCAGCCAACGCCTGATGCGGGGAAGCTCCTACGAGCAGTACTTC. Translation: CASSQRLMRGSSYEQYF.

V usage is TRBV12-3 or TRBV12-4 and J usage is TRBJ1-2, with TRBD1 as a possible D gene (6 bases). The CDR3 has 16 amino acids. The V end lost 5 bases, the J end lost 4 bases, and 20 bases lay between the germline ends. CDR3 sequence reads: CASSISPQGRGYGYTF. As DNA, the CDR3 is TGTGCCAGCAGTATTTCACCACAGGGAAGGGGCTATGGCTACACCTTC.

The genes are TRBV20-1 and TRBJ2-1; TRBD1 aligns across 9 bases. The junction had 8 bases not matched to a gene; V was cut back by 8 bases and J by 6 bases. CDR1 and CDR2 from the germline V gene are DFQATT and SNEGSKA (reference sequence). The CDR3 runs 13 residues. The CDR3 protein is CSPSGTGINEQFF. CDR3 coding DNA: TGCAGTCCCTCGGGGACAGGGATCAATGAGCAGTTCTTC.

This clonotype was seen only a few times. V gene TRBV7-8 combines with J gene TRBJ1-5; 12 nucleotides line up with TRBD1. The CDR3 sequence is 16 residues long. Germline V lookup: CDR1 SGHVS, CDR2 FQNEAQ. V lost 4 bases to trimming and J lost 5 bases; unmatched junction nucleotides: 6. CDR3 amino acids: CASSSGTGGDDQPQHF. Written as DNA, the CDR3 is TGTGCCAGCAGCTCCGGGACAGGGGGCGACGATCAGCCCCAGCATTTT.

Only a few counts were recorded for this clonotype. The CDR3 bases are TGTGCCAGCAGCCAAGAAACAATAAGGAGATATAATGAAAAACTGTTTTTT. Amino acid sequence: CASSQETIRRYNEKLFF. This chain joins TRBV4-2 and TRBJ1-4; no reliable D call. This CDR3 has 17 amino acids. Germline lookup yields CDR1 LGHNA and CDR2 YNFKEQ. The ends were cut back, 0 bases at V and 4 bases at J, with 15 bases in the middle.

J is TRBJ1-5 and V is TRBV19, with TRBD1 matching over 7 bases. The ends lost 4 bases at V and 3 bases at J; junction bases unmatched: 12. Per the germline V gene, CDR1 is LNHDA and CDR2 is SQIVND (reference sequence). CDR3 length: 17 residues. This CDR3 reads CASSRSRDSTNNQPQHF. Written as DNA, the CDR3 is TGTGCCAGTAGTAGAAGCCGGGACAGCACCAACAATCAGCCCCAGCATTTT.

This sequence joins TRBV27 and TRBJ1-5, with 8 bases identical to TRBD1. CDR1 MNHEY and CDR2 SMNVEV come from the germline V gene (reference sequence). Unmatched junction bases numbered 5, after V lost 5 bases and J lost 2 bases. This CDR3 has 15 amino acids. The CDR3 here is CASSPTDRGNQPQHF. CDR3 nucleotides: TGTGCCAGCAGTCCAACGGACAGGGGCAATCAGCCCCAGCATTTT.

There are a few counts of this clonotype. Here the CDR3 reads CASTGMTGSHAEAFF. The CDR3 nucleotides are TGTGCCAGCACCGGAATGACAGGGTCCCACGCTGAAGCTTTCTTT. The J gene is TRBJ1-1, the V gene TRBV28, with TRBD1 matching over 7 bases. Germline V gene sequence: CDR1 MDHEN, CDR2 SYDVKM. The CDR3 runs 15 residues. V shed 7 bases and J 6 bases; nucleotides not matched to a gene: 14.

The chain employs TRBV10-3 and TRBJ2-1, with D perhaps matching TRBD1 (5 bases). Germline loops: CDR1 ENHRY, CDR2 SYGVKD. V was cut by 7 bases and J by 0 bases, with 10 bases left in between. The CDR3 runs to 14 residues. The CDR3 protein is CAIKEGVSYNEQFF. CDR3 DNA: TGTGCCATCAAAGAAGGGGTCTCCTACAATGAGCAGTTCTTC.

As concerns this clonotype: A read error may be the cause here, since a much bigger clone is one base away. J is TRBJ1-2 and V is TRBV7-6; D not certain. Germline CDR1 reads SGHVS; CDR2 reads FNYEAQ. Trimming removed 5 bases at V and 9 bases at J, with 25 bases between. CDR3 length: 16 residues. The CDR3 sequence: CASSPRSRGVEGSYTF. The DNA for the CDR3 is TGTGCCAGCAGCCCAAGGTCGCGGGGAGTCGAGGGTAGCTACACCTTC.

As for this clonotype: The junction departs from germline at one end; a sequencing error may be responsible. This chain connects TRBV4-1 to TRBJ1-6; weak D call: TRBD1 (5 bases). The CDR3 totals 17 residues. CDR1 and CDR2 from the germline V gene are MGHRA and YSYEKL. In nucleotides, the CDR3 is TGTGCCAGCAGCCAAGATGTGGGAGGGGTTGGCAATTCACCCCTCCACTTT. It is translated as CASSQDVGGVGNSPLHF.

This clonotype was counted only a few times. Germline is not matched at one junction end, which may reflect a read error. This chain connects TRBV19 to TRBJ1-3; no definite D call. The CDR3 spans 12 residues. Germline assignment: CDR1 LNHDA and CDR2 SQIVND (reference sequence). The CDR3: CASSISRTERTF. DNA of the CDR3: TGTGCCAGTAGTATCTCCAGGACGGAGAGAACTTTT.

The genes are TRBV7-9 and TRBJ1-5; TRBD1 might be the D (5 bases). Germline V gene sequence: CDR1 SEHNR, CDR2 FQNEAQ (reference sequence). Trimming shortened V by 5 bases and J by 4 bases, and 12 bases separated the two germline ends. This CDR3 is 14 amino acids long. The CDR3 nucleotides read TGTGCCAGCAGCGCCGGGGGAGCAAATCAGCCCCAGCATTTT. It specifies CASSAGGANQPQHF.

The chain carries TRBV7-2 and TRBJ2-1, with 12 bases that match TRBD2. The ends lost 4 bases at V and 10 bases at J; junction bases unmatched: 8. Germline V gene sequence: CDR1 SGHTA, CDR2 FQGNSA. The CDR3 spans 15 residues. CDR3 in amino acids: CASSSRTSGMGEQFF. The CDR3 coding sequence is TGTGCCAGCAGCTCACGGACTAGCGGGATGGGGGAGCAGTTCTTC.

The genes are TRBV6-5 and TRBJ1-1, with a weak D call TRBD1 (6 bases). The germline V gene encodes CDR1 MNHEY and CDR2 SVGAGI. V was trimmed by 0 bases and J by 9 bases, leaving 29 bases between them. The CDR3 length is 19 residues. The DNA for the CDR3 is TGTGCCAGCAGTTACTCGCCAGGGGACAACTCATACTTAGAACGGCAAGCTTTCTTT. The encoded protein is CASSYSPGDNSYLERQAFF.

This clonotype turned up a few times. The CDR3 is CASKGTGGTDPSYNEQFF. For the CDR3, the DNA is TGTGCCAGCAAGGGGACAGGGGGGACCGACCCCTCCTACAATGAGCAGTTCTTC. The chain joins TRBV28 to TRBJ2-1, with TRBD1 identical over 11 bases. Germline values: CDR1 MDHEN, CDR2 SYDVKM. Unmatched junction bases numbered 11, after V lost 7 bases and J lost 0 bases. This CDR3 spans 18 amino acids.

DNA of the CDR3: TGTGCCAGCAGCGCAGCAGGGTTAGCCAAAAACATTCAGTACTTC. It codes for CASSAAGLAKNIQYF. This chain joins TRBV28 and TRBJ2-4; D may be TRBD1 (5 bases). The V gene's germline CDR1 is MDHEN and CDR2 SYDVKM. Trimming removed 6 bases from V and 0 bases from J, with 12 bases in between. This CDR3 comprises 15 residues.

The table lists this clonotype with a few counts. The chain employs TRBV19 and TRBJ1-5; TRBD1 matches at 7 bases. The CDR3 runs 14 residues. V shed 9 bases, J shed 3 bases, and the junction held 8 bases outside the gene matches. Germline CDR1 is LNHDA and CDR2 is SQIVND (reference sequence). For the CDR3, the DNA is TGTGCCAGCGGACGGGACAGACTCAATCAGCCCCAGCATTTT. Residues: CASGRDRLNQPQHF.

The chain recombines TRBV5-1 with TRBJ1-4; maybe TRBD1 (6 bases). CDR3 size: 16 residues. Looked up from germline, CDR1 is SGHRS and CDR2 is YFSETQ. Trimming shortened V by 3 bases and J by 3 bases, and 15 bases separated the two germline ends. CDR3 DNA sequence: TGCGCCAGCAGCTCAGGACAGTTCCTTTCTAATGAAAAACTGTTTTTT. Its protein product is CASSSGQFLSNEKLFF.

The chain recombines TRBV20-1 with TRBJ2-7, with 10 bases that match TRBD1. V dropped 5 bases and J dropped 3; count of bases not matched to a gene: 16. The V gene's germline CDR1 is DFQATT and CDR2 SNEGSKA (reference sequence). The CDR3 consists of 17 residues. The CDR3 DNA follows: TGCAGTGCTGGCTATCCAGGGGGACAGGGGTCAGGCTACGAGCAGTACTTC. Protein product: CSAGYPGGQGSGYEQYF.

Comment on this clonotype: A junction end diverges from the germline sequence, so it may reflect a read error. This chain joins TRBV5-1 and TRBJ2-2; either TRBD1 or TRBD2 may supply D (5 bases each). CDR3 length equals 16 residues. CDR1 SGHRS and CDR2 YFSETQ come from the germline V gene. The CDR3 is CASSSDPGTQTGELFF. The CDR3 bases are TGTGCCAGCAGCTCAGATCCCGGGACCCAAACCGGGGAGCTGTTTTTT.

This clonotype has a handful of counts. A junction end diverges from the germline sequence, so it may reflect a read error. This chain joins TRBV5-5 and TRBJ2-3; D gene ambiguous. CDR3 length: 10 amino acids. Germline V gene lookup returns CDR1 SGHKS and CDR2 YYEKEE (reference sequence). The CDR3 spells CASSGVGVDF. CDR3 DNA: TGTGCCAGCAGCGGGGTGGGTGTGGATTTT.